The source of this T cell receptor beta chain is a study of untreated major depressive disorder. Here immunoSEQ multiplex PCR was the method, and the copy in TCRdb shows in-frame clones only, minus some. The sample lists 20,000 to 25,000 clones; around 87% were seen once. Germline CDR1 reads KGHSH; CDR2 reads LQKENI. This CDR3 region has 18 residues. Unmatched junction bases numbered 6, after V lost 3 bases and J lost 3 bases. The specimen was CD4+ T cells from PBMCs. This clonotype was sampled from a woman between 25 and 40 years old in good health. V and J are TRBV18 and TRBJ2-2, with 14 bases matching TRBD2. CDR3 region: CASSPPRTSGGYTGELFF. In nucleotides, the CDR3 is TGTGCCAGCTCACCCCCCAGGACTAGCGGGGGGTACACCGGGGAGCTGTTTTTT.